Given below is one TCR beta chain in context. Only one count was recorded for this clone. It lacks a known antigen. Per-nucleotide qualities are absent, and no much larger clonotype sits a single base away. V is shortened by 2 bases, J by 5 bases, and the region joining them spans 13 bases. The CDR3 runs 15 residues from the cysteine to the phenylalanine. Just CDR3 DNA is preserved here, 45 bases in frame from base 1. CDR1 and CDR2 are drawn from the germline V gene: MDHEN, SYDVKM. Patients with a history of autoimmune disease or receiving systemic immunosuppression were excluded from the trial. In every dose cohort, peripheral blood was drawn for TCR sequencing at baseline, cycle 4 day 1, and cycle 7 day 1. Samples came from an open-label, multicenter, first-in-human phase I dose-escalation trial of ivuxolimab. Adults with locally advanced or metastatic melanoma, renal cell, hepatocellular, or head and neck squamous cell carcinoma were enrolled in the trial. CD4+ and CD8+ T cells were sorted separately from peripheral blood before TCR sequencing.

To sequence the TCRbeta CDR3 region, genomic DNA was isolated from the sorted cells. The immunoSEQ Assay was used for sequencing of TCRbeta CDR3 regions. TCRdb provides this immuneACCESS table in a form limited to in-frame rearrangements. Some clones are lacking; in checked studies, under half of them reflect an unresolved V gene, and why the rest are absent is not known. This sample has 50,000 to 65,000 clones in its table, and 80% to 95% of those were observed once. The ten largest account for 8% to 9.5% of the sample. The sample belongs to a study of OX40 agonist ivuxolimab in advanced cancers. Regarding the complete study: Ivuxolimab was a fully human IgG2 agonistic monoclonal antibody targeting the costimulatory receptor OX40 (CD134). Intravenous ivuxolimab was administered to patients every 2 weeks at six dose levels: 0.01, 0.1, 0.3, 1.5, 3 and 10 mg/kg. Of the roughly 52 patients in dose escalation, about 20 had hepatocellular carcinoma, around 15 had melanoma, 9 had renal cell carcinoma and 9 had head and neck cancer. In the dose-escalation cohort, 65% to 85% of patients were male, and the mean age was 60 years with a range of roughly 20 to 85. Prior anti-PD-1, anti-PD-L1 or anti-CTLA-4 therapy was permitted, and checkpoint inhibitors had been received by about two fifths of dose-escalation patients. Partial responses were achieved by three dose-escalation patients, of whom one had hepatocellular carcinoma and two had cutaneous melanoma. The purpose of peripheral TCRbeta sequencing was to test whether ivuxolimab changed TCR sequence diversity and led to clonal T-cell expansion. The paper describes the monotherapy dose-escalation part (N ≈ 50 patients) of the phase I trial of ivuxolimab. Broad study findings and their caveats: Low levels of normalized T-cell clonal expansion were also seen in some patients who did not respond. At doses of 0.1 to 3.0 mg/kg, clonal expansion of both CD4+ and CD8+ T cells in blood was seen between baseline and week 6. On average, CD8+ T cells showed more expanded clones than CD4+ T cells after ivuxolimab. Which antigens the clonally expanded peripheral T cells were specific for was not determined. In the 0.1-3.0 mg/kg groups, partial responders were among the patients with the lowest normalized peripheral clonal expansion, particularly in CD8+ T cells.

The sequence was collected from an adult with an advanced solid tumor such as melanoma, head and neck, liver or kidney cancer. Sequenced material: CD4+ or CD8+ T cells sorted from blood, taken in a trial of the OX40 agonist ivuxolimab. The rearrangement joined TRBV28 to TRBJ2-4; there is no confident call for the D gene. Read as DNA, the sequence is TGTGCCAGCAGTTTACGGCTCGGCGGAGAAAACATTCAGTACTTC. This translates into CASSLRLGGENIQYF.